This T cell receptor (beta chain) appears in the sequencing data of a study of T cell repertoires in cytomegalovirus infection (dated by TCRdb to between 2018 and 2021). About the study as a whole: The HLA type of each donor mattered for the analysis, because public TCR beta signatures pointed to carriage of CMV infection along with the matching HLA type.

In the case of this clonotype: Its recognized antigen is unknown. One base away there is no much larger clone; base qualities are not given.

The listed sequencing device is Illumina HiSeq 1500. TCRdb reprocessed the public reads (quality trimming at Q25 with fastp, clone calling with MiXCR) and kept in-frame beta chains. Rows are unified per CDR3 protein, each entry keeping the most common DNA and genes. Across this sample there are hundreds of thousands of distinct CDR3 sequences, with about 24% seen only once. The ten most abundant clones make up roughly 8% of the sample. Results and caveats for the whole study, not just this receptor: In both this cohort and an independent approximately 370-donor cohort, the cumulative frequency of public TCR beta family members distinguished carriers of CMV infection plus the relevant HLA type. The ex vivo response was dominated by HLA-C-restricted CMV-specific TCR beta clonotypes, which also provided the single most frequent clonotype in two of eight donors.

The germline V end is reduced by 5 bases and the J end by 3 bases; junction bases left unmatched: 2. The CDR3 has 13 amino acids, counting the end cysteine and phenylalanine. Here the CDR3 DNA is all that survives: 39 bases in frame from base 1. The germline V gene encodes CDR1 SGHDN and CDR2 FVKESK. Sequencing was done on a sample of CD8+ T cells from PBMCs. The rearrangement combines TRBV14 with TRBJ2-3; 7 central nucleotides agree with TRBD2. The source is a human donor in good health (CMV status not recorded). Some clones in this sample may be carry-over from other donors' samples. CDR3 protein: CASSWTRTDTQYF. The nucleotides are TGTGCCAGCAGCTGGACTAGAACAGATACGCAGTATTTT.